These 26 T cell receptor beta chains originate from one sample sequenced in a study of tumor-infiltrating lymphocytes in localized non-small cell lung cancer (dated by TCRdb to 2020 to 2022). The library was obtained by the immunoSEQ multiplex PCR assay. The table was pulled from immuneACCESS by TCRdb, which kept in-frame rearrangements only. Such tables lose some clones; where checked, under half of the loss comes from unresolved V genes, and the rest has no known cause. The table for this sample lists about 12,000 clones; 65% to 85% of them were counted only once. The ten largest account for around an eighth of the sample. Sequences were obtained from lung tumor tissue. Receptors were obtained from a human donor with non-small cell lung cancer.

This clone came up once. CDR3 residues: CASTPGNRNYGYTF. In DNA, the CDR3 is TGTGCCAGCACCCCGGGGAACCGCAACTATGGCTACACCTTC. The J gene is TRBJ1-2, the V gene TRBV2; D not certain. In germline, CDR1 is SNHLY, CDR2 FYNNEI. The CDR3 sequence is 14 residues long. V was cut by 7 bases and J by 2 bases, with 14 bases left in between. The whole variable domain, remainder taken from reference TRBV2 and TRBJ1-2, is EPEVTQTPSHQVTQMGQEVILRCVPISNHLYFYWYRQILGQKVEFLVSFYNNEISEKSEIFDDQFSVERPDGSNFTLKIRSTKLEDSAMYFCASTPGNRNYGYTFGSGTRLTVV.

The chain is built from TRBV28 and TRBJ1-2; 8 bases match TRBD1. This CDR3 is 15 amino acids long. With 11 bases clipped from V and 10 bases from J, the junction kept 21 bases outside the gene matches. CDR1 and CDR2 from the germline V gene are MDHEN and SYDVKM. For the CDR3, the DNA is TGTGCCGCGGGGGCAGGGGGCGAAAACACACACCCCTACACCTTC. Amino acid sequence: CAAGAGGENTHPYTF.

The chain has TRBV4-2 and TRBJ2-3; 9 bases match TRBD2. The V segment lost 0 bases and the J segment 2 bases; nucleotides outside the gene matches: 9. CDR3 length equals 18 residues. Germline CDR1 reads LGHNA; CDR2 reads YNFKEQ. This chain's CDR3 is CASSQEWGAGGTTDTQYF. In DNA form, the CDR3 reads TGTGCCAGCAGCCAAGAATGGGGAGCGGGGGGTACCACAGATACGCAGTATTTT.

This clone was counted between two and nine times. The chain has TRBV27 and TRBJ1-1; D ambiguous. V lost 0 bases and J lost 1, with 6 bases in between. The CDR3 loop spans 14 amino acids. Germline V gene data show CDR1 as MNHEY and CDR2 as SMNVEV (reference sequence). The CDR3 loop reads CASSLSNRNTEAFF. CDR3 DNA: TGTGCCAGCAGTTTATCGAACAGGAACACTGAAGCTTTCTTT.

The chain uses TRBV28 and TRBJ1-2; 8 bases agree with TRBD1. V trimming: 11 bases; J trimming: 5 bases; junction bases outside the gene matches: 10. CDR1 is MDHEN, CDR2 SYDVKM, per germline. This CDR3 has 13 residues. CDR3 residues: CASTPGQVYGYTF. In DNA form, the CDR3 reads TGTGCCTCAACTCCGGGACAGGTTTATGGCTACACCTTC.

The CDR3 spells CASHRGGLNEQFF. CDR3 in DNA: TGTGCCAGCCACAGAGGAGGGTTAAACGAGCAGTTCTTC. The chain links TRBV5-8 to TRBJ2-1, with a weak D call TRBD2 (6 bases). Germline lookup yields CDR1 SGHTS and CDR2 YDEGEE. This CDR3 region has 13 residues. V lost 7 bases to trimming and J lost 10 bases, with 18 bases between them.

This clone appeared a single time. This sequence joins TRBV6-5 and TRBJ1-2; D might be TRBD1 (5 bases). The V gene lost 3 bases and the J gene lost 2 bases, with 10 bases spanning the gap. Germline CDR1 MNHEY, CDR2 SVGAGI. This CDR3 comprises 14 residues. CDR3 bases: TGTGCCAGCAGTTATCGGCAGGGCAACTATGGCTACACCTTC. Its translation: CASSYRQGNYGYTF.

This clone was picked up a small number of times. This chain uses TRBV5-5 with TRBJ1-1, with D uncertain. The CDR3 has 11 residues. Germline assignment: CDR1 SGHKS and CDR2 YYEKEE (reference sequence). V was pared by 3 bases and J by 7 bases, with 7 bases between. The CDR3 spells CASSSGSEAFF. The CDR3 DNA is TGTGCCAGCAGCTCGGGCAGTGAAGCTTTCTTT.

This clone has only one observation. The rearrangement joins TRBV30 to TRBJ2-3; no clear D. This CDR3 has 15 amino acids. Trimming shortened V by 5 bases and J by 2 bases, and 17 bases separated the two germline ends. Germline CDR1 GTSNPN, CDR2 SVGIG (reference sequence). The CDR3 spells CAWCQVDSATDTQYF. CDR3 sequence (DNA): TGTGCCTGGTGTCAAGTCGACTCTGCCACAGATACGCAGTATTTT. The whole variable domain, remainder taken from reference TRBV30 and TRBJ2-3, is SQTIHQWPATLVQPVGSPLSLECTVEGTSNPNLYWYRQAAGRGLQLLFYSVGIGQISSEVPQNLSASRPQDRQFILSSKKLLLSDSGFYLCAWCQVDSATDTQYFGPGTRLTVL.

The chain uses TRBV19 and TRBJ1-5; D is perhaps TRBD1 (5 bases). The CDR3 extends over 16 amino acids. Germline lookup yields CDR1 LNHDA and CDR2 SQIVND (reference sequence). The V gene lost 7 bases and the J gene lost 6 bases, with 22 bases spanning the gap. The CDR3 DNA follows: TGTGCCAGTACCCTCCGGGACGCAAGTTTGGTTCAGCCCCAGCATTTT. Its protein product is CASTLRDASLVQPQHF.

The chain uses TRBV12-2 and TRBJ1-6; no DNA check was done on the table's D call, TRBD1. TRBV12-2 is noted as a pseudogene. This CDR3 spans 15 amino acids. The CDR3 is CASRLAGRGQFTPHF. The CDR3 coding sequence is TGTGCAAGTCGCTTAGCGGGCAGGGGGCAGTTCACCCCTCACTTT.

The V gene is TRBV6-6, the J gene TRBJ1-5; D is ambiguous. Per germline, CDR1 MNHNY and CDR2 SVGAGI (reference sequence). V dropped 5 bases and J dropped 1 base, with 15 bases sitting between them. CDR3 size: 16 residues. DNA for the CDR3: TGTGCCAGCAGTGTTTCGACCGCGGGGAGCAATCAGCCCCAGCATTTT. Translating gives CASSVSTAGSNQPQHF.

The chain carries TRBV2 and TRBJ1-5; no reliable D call. The CDR3 extends over 14 amino acids. V lost 3 bases, J lost 0 bases, and 6 bases lay in between. Germline lookup yields CDR1 SNHLY and CDR2 FYNNEI. CDR3: CASSDGYSNQPQHF. In DNA form, the CDR3 reads TGTGCCAGCAGTGACGGCTATAGCAATCAGCCCCAGCATTTT.

The chain combines TRBV18 with TRBJ2-3; 13 nucleotides agree with TRBD2. Unmatched junction bases numbered 4, after V lost 4 bases and J lost 6 bases. CDR3 length: 15 amino acids. Germline values: CDR1 KGHSH, CDR2 LQKENI. The CDR3 DNA is TGTGCCAGCTCACGAGGACTAGCGGGGGAGGATACGCAGTATTTT. Encoded protein: CASSRGLAGEDTQYF. The complete variable domain, with remaining parts taken from reference TRBV18 and TRBJ2-3, reads NAGVMQNPRHLVRRRGQEARLRCSPMKGHSHVYWYRQLPEEGLKFMVYLQKENIIDESGMPKERFSAEFPKEGPSILRIQQVVRGDSAAYFCASSRGLAGEDTQYFGPGTRLTVL.

The V and J genes are TRBV4-2 and TRBJ1-6; 7 bases fit TRBD1. V dropped 4 bases and J dropped 5; count of bases not matched to a gene: 8. This CDR3 has 16 amino acids. Per germline, CDR1 LGHNA and CDR2 YNFKEQ. As DNA, the CDR3 is TGTGCCAGCAGCCCTCGCGTAGGGACAGATAATTCACCCCTCCACTTT. It yields the protein CASSPRVGTDNSPLHF.

This clone was seen a few times. The chain recombines TRBV7-9 with TRBJ1-2; TRBD1 might be the D (6 bases). This CDR3 comprises 13 residues. Germline V gene sequence: CDR1 SEHNR, CDR2 FQNEAQ (reference sequence). Trimming left V 5 bases short and J 5 bases short, with 12 bases between. CDR3 sequence reads: CASSAGEGYGYTF. The CDR3 coding sequence is TGTGCCAGCAGCGCAGGGGAGGGTTATGGCTACACCTTC.

J is TRBJ1-6 and V is TRBV7-9; unclear D gene. Germline CDR1 SEHNR, CDR2 FQNEAQ (reference sequence). The CDR3 consists of 15 residues. Trimming shortened V by 1 base and J by 6 bases, and 10 bases separated the two germline ends. The CDR3 DNA follows: TGTGCCAGCAGCTTAGTTTCGTTAGGTAATTCACCCCTCCACTTT. Encoded protein: CASSLVSLGNSPLHF.

The chain links TRBV27 to TRBJ2-5, with TRBD2 matching over 7 bases. Near its end, the DNA agrees better with TRBJ2-7, so the J call may be wrong. The CDR3 extends over 14 amino acids. Germline-derived CDR1 and CDR2 are MNHEY and SMNVEV (reference sequence). The CDR3, as DNA: TGTGCCAGCAGTTTGGAGCGGGGACCCTACGAGCAGTACTTC. This sequence encodes CASSLERGPYEQYF.

V is TRBV6-5 and J is TRBJ1-2; D remains ambiguous. The germline CDR1 and CDR2 sequences are MNHEY and SVGAGI. Trimming removed 7 bases from V and 6 bases from J, with 15 bases in between. The CDR3 is 13 residues long. The CDR3 loop reads CASTKASRHGYTF. The CDR3 coding sequence is TGTGCCAGCACCAAAGCAAGCAGGCATGGCTACACCTTC.

This chain connects TRBV7-2 to TRBJ1-2, with D uncertain. Deletions cut 7 bases from V and 4 bases from J, with 13 bases between. The length of the CDR3 is 13 residues. The germline gives CDR1 SGHTA, CDR2 FQGNSA. The CDR3 DNA is TGTGCCAGCACGTCAGAAGCAGTCTATGGCTACACCTTC. Translated: CASTSEAVYGYTF.

This clone showed up just once. V is TRBV25-1 and J is TRBJ2-5; D ambiguous. V shed 6 bases and J shed 2 bases, with 10 bases lying between them. Per germline, CDR1 MGHDK and CDR2 SYGVNS. CDR3 length: 13 residues. The CDR3 DNA reads TGTGCCAGCAGGAGTACTCCGCAAGAGACCCAGTACTTC. This sequence encodes CASRSTPQETQYF.

This chain links TRBV6-5 with TRBJ2-7; 9 bases map to TRBD1. The CDR3 is 15 amino acids. The V gene's germline CDR1 is MNHEY and CDR2 SVGAGI. V trimming: 0 bases; J trimming: 2 bases; junction bases outside the gene matches: 2. CDR3 sequence reads: CASSYSGTGPYEQYF. The CDR3 DNA follows: TGTGCCAGCAGTTACTCCGGGACAGGGCCCTACGAGCAGTACTTC.

This clone appeared a single time. The V gene is TRBV25-1, the J gene TRBJ2-1; 9 positions match TRBD2. V dropped 6 bases and J dropped 7; count of bases not matched to a gene: 10. Germline V lookup: CDR1 MGHDK, CDR2 SYGVNS. There are 15 residues in the CDR3. CDR3: CASRSNSGGLNEQFF. The CDR3 nucleotides are TGTGCCAGCAGGTCGAATAGCGGGGGCCTGAATGAGCAGTTCTTC.

This chain links TRBV7-8 with TRBJ1-4, with D perhaps TRBD1 (5 bases). Per germline, CDR1 SGHVS and CDR2 FQNEAQ. V was pared by 5 bases and J by 3 bases, with 22 bases between. This CDR3 contains 18 residues. CDR3 sequence reads: CASSPTRKGLVANEKLFF. The CDR3 DNA reads TGTGCCAGCAGCCCAACACGGAAGGGGCTAGTTGCTAATGAAAAACTGTTTTTT.

The chain has TRBV6-6 and TRBJ2-7, with TRBD2 matching over 8 bases. Germline V gene sequence: CDR1 MNHNY, CDR2 SVGAGI (reference sequence). This CDR3 is built from 16 residues. With V trimmed by 2 bases and J by 6 bases, 12 bases remained unmatched. CDR3 amino acids: CASSYPSDGGEGEQYF. In DNA, the CDR3 is TGTGCCAGCAGTTACCCTTCGGACGGGGGGGAGGGCGAGCAGTACTTC.

The V and J genes are TRBV5-1 and TRBJ1-3, with D unclear. CDR3 length: 15 residues. V lost 2 bases, J lost 7 bases, and 16 bases lay in between. CDR1 is SGHRS and CDR2 is YFSETQ in the germline V gene. CDR3 nucleotides: TGCGCCAGCAGCTTCCTGGGATCCACCGAGAACACCATATATTTT. Translating it yields CASSFLGSTENTIYF.